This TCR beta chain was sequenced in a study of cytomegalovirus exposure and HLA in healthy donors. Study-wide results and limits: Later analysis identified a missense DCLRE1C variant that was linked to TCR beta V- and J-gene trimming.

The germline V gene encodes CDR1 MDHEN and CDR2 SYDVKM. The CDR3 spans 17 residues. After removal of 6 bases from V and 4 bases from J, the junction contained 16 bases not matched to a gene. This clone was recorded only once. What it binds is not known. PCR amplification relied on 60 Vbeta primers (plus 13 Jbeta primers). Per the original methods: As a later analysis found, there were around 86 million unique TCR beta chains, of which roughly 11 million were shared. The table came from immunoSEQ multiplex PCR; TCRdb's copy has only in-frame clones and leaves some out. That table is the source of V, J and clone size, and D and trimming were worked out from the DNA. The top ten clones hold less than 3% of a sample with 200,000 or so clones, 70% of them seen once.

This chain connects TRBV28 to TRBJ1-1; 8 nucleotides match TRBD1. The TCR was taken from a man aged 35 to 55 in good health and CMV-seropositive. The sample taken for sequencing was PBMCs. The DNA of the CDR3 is TGTGCCAGCAGCCCCTCCGGCAGGGGGCGCCGTGGCACTGAAGCTTTCTTT. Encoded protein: CASSPSGRGRRGTEAFF.